The rows below give T cell receptor beta chains drawn from one sample of a study of vaccination and CD4 T cells after COVID-19. TCRdb re-called the PCR reads with MiXCR, one entry per CDR3 protein. The table shows 12,000 to 15,000 distinct CDR3 sequences, with around 70% occurring only once. These TCRs are of unknown antigen specificity. Specimen: CD4+ T cells from blood, cultured in vitro. All receptors derive from a human donor who had recovered from COVID-19. Both conserved end residues are part of each CDR3. D genes are given only for firm matches. Clone sizes are given selectively: once, few, many, or a class where the clone is expanded.

>TRBJ1-2|TRBV11-2|-|TRBD1
CASSLVWDRGLNNYGYTF
TGTGCCAGCAGCTTAGTTTGGGACAGGGGGCTCAATAACTATGGCTACACCTTC
>TRBJ1-1|TRBV20-1|few|TRBD1
CSERPGQGILNTEAFF
TGCAGTGAAAGACCGGGACAGGGGATTCTGAACACTGAAGCTTTCTTT
>TRBJ1-2|TRBV29-1|-|TRBD1
CSTDRGLDGYTF
TGCAGCACCGACAGGGGGCTGGATGGCTACACCTTC
>TRBJ2-1|TRBV2|-|TRBD2
CASRMASGSYNEQFF
TGTGCCAGCCGTATGGCTAGCGGGAGTTACAATGAGCAGTTCTTC
>TRBJ1-2|TRBV19|-|-
CASSFARINGYTF
TGTGCCAGTAGTTTCGCCAGGATCAATGGCTACACCTTC
>TRBJ1-1|TRBV30|-|-
CARNRANTEAFF
TGTGCCAGAAACAGGGCGAACACTGAAGCTTTCTTT
>TRBJ2-7|TRBV7-2|medium-sized|TRBD1
CASSIFHPGTGGEQYF
TGTGCCAGCAGCATCTTCCACCCCGGGACAGGGGGTGAGCAGTACTTC
>TRBJ2-7|TRBV11-2|-|-
CASSRDVDEQYF
TGTGCCAGCAGCCGGGACGTGGACGAGCAGTACTTC
>TRBJ1-2|TRBV6-2/TRBV6-3|-|-
CASSYGAGNLYGYTF
TGTGCCAGCAGTTACGGAGCCGGGAACTTATATGGCTACACCTTC
>TRBJ2-5|TRBV7-9|-|-
CASSAARTQYF
TGTGCCAGCAGCGCCGCACGTACCCAGTACTTC
>TRBJ2-7|TRBV6-5|-|-
CASSSTGRMVVHEQYF
TGTGCCAGCAGTTCCACTGGCCGTATGGTTGTCCACGAGCAGTACTTC
>TRBJ2-3|TRBV19|-|TRBD2
CASTVRWGLAADTQYF
TGTGCCAGTACCGTTCGGTGGGGACTAGCAGCAGATACGCAGTATTTT
>TRBJ1-3|TRBV15|-|TRBD1
CATSSPGQGGNTIYF
TGTGCCACCAGCAGCCCGGGACAGGGAGGAAACACCATATATTTT
>TRBJ1-5|TRBV12-3/TRBV12-4|-|-
CASTTGLSFSNQPQHF
TGTGCCAGCACCACGGGACTCTCCTTTAGCAATCAGCCCCAGCATTTT
>TRBJ1-5|TRBV20-1|-|-
CSTDSNQPQHF
TGCAGTACCGACAGCAATCAGCCCCAGCATTTT
>TRBJ2-7|TRBV19|-|TRBD1
CASRTTGTGGAAYEQYF
TGTGCCAGTAGGACTACCGGGACAGGGGGCGCCGCCTACGAGCAGTACTTC
>TRBJ2-7|TRBV21-1|medium-sized|-
CASNPRRGAKEQYF
TGTGCCAGCAACCCGAGGCGGGGGGCGAAAGAGCAGTACTTC
>TRBJ2-3|TRBV5-3|once|-
CASSLYGDSTDTQYF
TGTGCCAGCAGCTTGTACGGGGATAGCACAGATACGCAGTATTTT
>TRBJ2-5|TRBV6-5|-|-
CASSYRGGQETQYF
TGTGCCAGCAGTTACCGCGGCGGACAAGAGACCCAGTACTTC
>TRBJ2-7|TRBV4-3|-|-
CASSQAFLISYEQYF
TGCGCCAGCAGCCAAGCTTTTCTTATCTCCTACGAGCAGTACTTC
>TRBJ2-2|TRBV15|few|TRBD1
CATSRRSTGVRDGELFF
TGTGCCACCAGCAGACGTTCGACAGGGGTCAGGGACGGGGAGCTGTTTTTT
>TRBJ2-7|TRBV20-1|-|-
CSARGTHPNEQYF
TGCAGTGCTAGAGGGACCCATCCCAACGAGCAGTACTTC
>TRBJ2-5|TRBV5-8|-|-
CASIYRAETQYF
TGTGCCAGCATTTACAGGGCAGAGACCCAGTACTTC
>TRBJ1-5|TRBV29-1|-|-
CSVADGVLGNQPQHF
TGCAGCGTGGCTGATGGGGTCCTAGGCAATCAGCCCCAGCATTTT
>TRBJ1-2|TRBV20-1|-|-
CSAGGPVGYGYTF
TGCAGTGCCGGGGGCCCCGTTGGCTATGGCTACACCTTC
>TRBJ2-7|TRBV7-2|few|-
CASSLVRTGDSLYF
TGTGCCAGCAGCTTAGTCCGTACGGGGGACTCTCTCTACTTC
>TRBJ2-1|TRBV7-8|-|-
CASSLGGLNRPNEQFF
TGTGCCAGCAGCTTAGGAGGACTGAATCGACCCAATGAGCAGTTCTTC
>TRBJ1-1|TRBV28|-|-
CASSRGPTRVGVEAFF
TGTGCCAGCAGTAGGGGTCCCACTAGGGTGGGGGTTGAAGCTTTCTTT
>TRBJ2-1|TRBV7-9|-|-
CASSPRGSSYNEQFF
TGTGCCAGCAGCCCCCGGGGGAGCTCCTACAATGAGCAGTTCTTC
>TRBJ2-7|TRBV30|-|-
CAWRGRGNPYEQYF
TGTGCCTGGAGAGGAAGGGGGAACCCCTACGAGCAGTACTTC
>TRBJ1-5|TRBV6-1|-|-
CASRPNSNQPQHF
TGTGCCAGCAGACCAAACAGCAATCAGCCCCAGCATTTT
>TRBJ1-2|TRBV20-1|few|-
CSANPGPLYGYTF
TGCAGTGCTAATCCGGGACCCCTCTATGGCTACACCTTC
>TRBJ1-1|TRBV20-1|-|TRBD1
CSARKGQTNTEAFF
TGCAGTGCTAGAAAGGGACAGACTAACACTGAAGCTTTCTTT
>TRBJ2-3|TRBV7-2|-|-
CASSSGLSTDTQYF
TGTGCCAGCAGCTCGGGACTGAGCACAGATACGCAGTATTTT
>TRBJ1-5|TRBV19|-|-
CASSGGQGSGNQPQHF
TGTGCCAGTAGTGGAGGTCAGGGTTCGGGCAATCAGCCCCAGCATTTT
>TRBJ2-5|TRBV20-1|-|TRBD2
CSARDWGAGGGETQYF
TGCAGTGCTAGAGATTGGGGAGCGGGAGGAGGGGAGACCCAGTACTTC
>TRBJ2-3|TRBV27|-|-
CASTQGQLPTDTQYF
TGTGCCAGCACGCAAGGACAGCTTCCCACAGATACGCAGTATTTT
>TRBJ2-1|TRBV6-1|-|-
CASSFEGSRINEQFF
TGTGCCAGCAGCTTTGAGGGGAGTCGGATCAATGAGCAGTTCTTC
>TRBJ1-5|TRBV7-8|-|-
CASSLVGGTGSNQPQHF
TGTGCCAGCAGCTTAGTTGGGGGGACCGGGAGCAATCAGCCCCAGCATTTT
>TRBJ1-6|TRBV6-2/TRBV6-3|-|-
CASTNRGFNSPLHF
TGTGCCAGCACCAACCGGGGTTTCAATTCACCCCTCCACTTT
>TRBJ1-5|TRBV28|-|-
CASSKTGNQPQHF
TGTGCCAGCAGTAAGACGGGGAATCAGCCCCAGCATTTT
>TRBJ1-2|TRBV6-1|few|-
CASSLTVNYGYTF
TGTGCCAGCAGTTTAACCGTTAACTATGGCTACACCTTC
>TRBJ2-1|TRBV19|-|-
CASRGASGDEQFF
TGTGCCTCCCGGGGGGCTAGCGGCGATGAGCAGTTCTTC
>TRBJ2-2|TRBV7-2|-|-
CASSLDPGKTGELFF
TGTGCCAGCAGCTTAGATCCAGGGAAGACCGGGGAGCTGTTTTTT
>TRBJ2-3|TRBV20-1|-|TRBD2
CSAPRGGGRTDTQYF
TGCAGTGCTCCCCGGGGCGGGGGTAGGACAGATACGCAGTATTTT
>TRBJ1-5|TRBV2|-|-
CASRFSNQPQHF
TGTGCCAGCCGGTTTAGCAATCAGCCCCAGCATTTT
>TRBJ1-1|TRBV11-3|-|TRBD1
CASSRGGLENTEAFF
TGTGCCAGCAGCCGAGGGGGCTTGGAAAACACTGAAGCTTTCTTT
>TRBJ2-5|TRBV6-1|-|-
CASSRVRLETQYF
TGTGCCAGCAGTCGAGTGAGGTTGGAGACCCAGTACTTC
>TRBJ1-6|TRBV7-2|-|-
CASSLQGSLNSPLHF
TGTGCCAGCAGCTTACAAGGATCCCTCAATTCACCCCTCCACTTT
>TRBJ2-7|TRBV5-1|-|-
CASSLGGEAREQYF
TGCGCCAGCAGCTTGGGCGGGGAAGCGCGGGAGCAGTACTTC
>TRBJ2-1|TRBV6-1|once|TRBD2
CASRTKTSAYNEQFF
TGTGCCAGCAGGACCAAAACTAGCGCGTACAATGAGCAGTTCTTC
>TRBJ2-1|TRBV20-1|-|-
CRVPGGYLDNEQFF
TGCAGGGTACCAGGAGGGTATTTGGACAATGAGCAGTTCTTC
>TRBJ1-2|TRBV20-1|-|-
CSARDGKGLPYGYTF
TGCAGTGCTAGAGATGGAAAGGGCCTCCCCTATGGCTACACCTTC
>TRBJ1-6|TRBV7-9|few|-
CASSFIDSSNSPLHF
TGTGCCAGCAGCTTTATTGACAGTTCCAATTCACCCCTCCACTTT
>TRBJ2-5|TRBV7-6|-|TRBD2
CASSSAPLAGETQYF
TGTGCCAGCAGCTCCGCACCACTAGCGGGAGAGACCCAGTACTTC
>TRBJ1-5|TRBV27|few|TRBD1
CASSFTGAFNQPQHF
TGTGCCAGCAGCTTTACAGGGGCCTTCAATCAGCCCCAGCATTTT
>TRBJ2-2|TRBV19|-|TRBD1
CASGRGRNGELFF
TGTGCCAGTGGCAGGGGGCGGAACGGGGAGCTGTTTTTT
>TRBJ2-3|TRBV20-1|-|-
CSARDGQGKADTQYF
TGCAGTGCTAGAGATGGGCAGGGGAAGGCAGATACGCAGTATTTT
>TRBJ2-3|TRBV6-4|-|-
CASSVSSSTDTQYF
TGTGCCAGCAGTGTGTCGTCAAGCACAGATACGCAGTATTTT